The 11 T cell receptor beta chains reported below all come from one sample, sequenced in a study of shared clonotypes between healthy human individuals. Using immunoSEQ multiplex PCR, the repertoire was profiled, and TCRdb retains in-frame clones only, with some absent. The sample lists about 2 million clones, around 95% occurring once. The sample taken for sequencing was naive CD4+ T cells sorted from blood. Subset here: CD45RA+ positively selected. These receptors were obtained from a young man in good health.

Turning to this clone: This CDR3 is also generated by other DNA sequences in the sample. This chain joins TRBV7-9 and TRBJ2-1; D might be TRBD2 (5 bases). Trimming shortened V by 1 base and J by 0 bases, and 10 bases separated the two germline ends. The CDR3 has 16 residues. The germline V gene has CDR1 SEHNR and CDR2 FQNEAQ (reference sequence). The CDR3 is CASSLDKGSSYNEQFF. The CDR3 DNA is TGTGCCAGCAGCTTAGATAAAGGGAGCTCCTACAATGAGCAGTTCTTC. Based on the CDR3 plus reference TRBV7-9 and TRBJ2-1, the full variable domain is DTGVSQNPRHKITKRGQNVTFRCDPISEHNRLYWYRQTLGQGPEFLTYFQNEAQLEKSRLLSDRFSAERPKGSFSTLEIQRTEQGDSAMYLCASSLDKGSSYNEQFFGPGTRLTVL.

The rearrangement uses TRBV28 and TRBJ1-1; 7 nucleotides match TRBD1. Trimming took 5 bases from V and 1 from J; bases not matched to a gene: 7. The CDR3 is made up of 15 amino acids. Germline-derived CDR1 and CDR2 are MDHEN and SYDVKM. CDR3 in DNA: TGTGCCAGCAGTACTTACAGGGGTGAGAACACTGAAGCTTTCTTT. Translated, it gives CASSTYRGENTEAFF.

This clone showed up just once. V is TRBV27 and J is TRBJ1-5; D perhaps matches TRBD1 (6 bases). The CDR3 spans 14 residues. Per germline, CDR1 MNHEY and CDR2 SMNVEV (reference sequence). Trimming left V 8 bases short and J 3 bases short, with 14 bases between. CDR3 coding DNA: TGTGCCAGCTCCTCACAGGGTGTCAATCAGCCCCAGCATTTT. Its translation: CASSSQGVNQPQHF.

This sequence joins TRBV15 and TRBJ2-7, with TRBD1 matching over 9 bases. Trimming removed 3 bases from V and 3 bases from J; junction bases left unmatched: 12. The CDR3 is 17 residues long. Per germline, CDR1 LNHNV and CDR2 YYDKDF (reference sequence). The DNA of the CDR3 is TGTGCCACCAGCAGGATAAGCGGACAGGGGAATCGCTACGAGCAGTACTTC. Amino acid sequence: CATSRISGQGNRYEQYF. The whole variable domain, remainder taken from reference TRBV15 and TRBJ2-7, is DAMVIQNPRYQVTQFGKPVTLSCSQTLNHNVMYWYQQKSSQAPKLLFHYYDKDFNNEADTPDNFQSRRPNTSFCFLDIRSPGLGDTAMYLCATSRISGQGNRYEQYFGPGTRLTVT.

A word on this clone: Other DNA variants within this sample encode the same CDR3. The chain joins TRBV2 to TRBJ2-7; no firm D call. V was cut by 5 bases and J by 4 bases, with 6 bases left in between. Germline CDR1 SNHLY, CDR2 FYNNEI. This CDR3 is 11 amino acids long. This CDR3 reads CASSLSYEQYF. The CDR3 nucleotides read TGTGCCAGCAGTCTTAGTTACGAGCAGTACTTC.

The rearrangement joins TRBV11-1 to TRBJ1-2; D call uncertain. This CDR3 contains 15 residues. Trimming removed 5 bases at V and 4 bases at J, with 17 bases between. The V gene's germline CDR1 is SGHAT and CDR2 FQDESV (reference sequence). The CDR3 bases are TGTGCCAGCAGCCGTACAGAAACGAAGGGCTATGGCTACACCTTC. The encoded protein is CASSRTETKGYGYTF.

This chain joins TRBV5-6 and TRBJ2-2; D gene unclear. V shed 2 bases and J shed 5 bases, with 10 bases lying between them. The CDR3 length is 14 residues. The V gene's germline CDR1 is SGHDT and CDR2 YYEEEE. CDR3 protein: CASSFVLETGELFF. Here the CDR3 DNA reads TGTGCCAGCAGCTTTGTCTTAGAGACCGGGGAGCTGTTTTTT.

The V gene is TRBV10-2, the J gene TRBJ1-5; D ambiguous. Germline lookup yields CDR1 WSHSY and CDR2 SAAADI. The CDR3 is 14 amino acids. V lost 0 bases and J 6 bases, leaving 9 bases between the germline ends. CDR3 DNA sequence: TGCGCCAGCAGTGAGTCCTGGGGAGGTCAGCCCCAGCATTTT. Translation gives CASSESWGGQPQHF.

J is TRBJ2-6 and V is TRBV5-1, with 7 positions matching TRBD1. Germline V CDR1 and CDR2: SGHRS, YFSETQ. Trimming cost V 1 base and J 0 bases; bases outside gene matches: 4. This CDR3 has 17 amino acids. The CDR3 protein is CASSLYRGNSGANVLTF. In DNA, the CDR3 is TGCGCCAGCAGCTTGTACAGGGGCAACTCTGGGGCCAACGTCCTGACTTTC.

This clone was observed once. The chain employs TRBV27 and TRBJ2-3, with D tentatively TRBD1 (6 bases). The germline V and J ends were trimmed by 3 bases and 2 bases, with 9 bases remaining between them. CDR3 length equals 14 residues. Germline lookup yields CDR1 MNHEY and CDR2 SMNVEV (reference sequence). DNA for the CDR3: TGTGCCAGCAGTTTTGGGACAACCACAGATACGCAGTATTTT. Translating it yields CASSFGTTTDTQYF.

This rearrangement joins TRBV2 to TRBJ1-5; TRBD1 matches 7 bases. V trimming: 4 bases; J trimming: 6 bases; junction bases outside the gene matches: 6. Germline V CDR1 and CDR2: SNHLY, FYNNEI. The CDR3 has 14 residues. CDR3 sequence: CASSGQGGIQPQHF. In DNA form, the CDR3 reads TGTGCCAGCAGTGGACAGGGAGGAATTCAGCCCCAGCATTTT.